These 10 T cell receptor beta chains were sequenced from one sample in a study of control samples from healthy donors and cancer patients. The repertoire was sequenced with immunoSEQ multiplex PCR; TCRdb's copy has only in-frame clones and lacks some. The sample includes 79,000 or so clones, about 89% of them seen just once. Sequenced material: PBMCs. The receptor set was obtained from a woman aged 50 to 60 with colorectal cancer.

This clone was counted a single time. This sequence joins TRBV5-1 and TRBJ2-1; 8 positions agree with TRBD1. Germline CDR1 SGHRS, CDR2 YFSETQ. The V and J ends lost 4 bases and 4 bases, in that order; junction bases with no gene match: 4. There are 14 residues in the CDR3. The CDR3 sequence is CASSSRDRYNEQFF. The CDR3 region has the DNA TGCGCCAGCAGCAGCCGGGACAGGTACAATGAGCAGTTCTTC.

The V call is TRBV10-1, the J call TRBJ1-2; 8 bases fit TRBD1. Germline V lookup: CDR1 WNHNN, CDR2 SYGVQD (reference sequence). The ends lost 5 bases at V and 7 bases at J; junction bases unmatched: 6. CDR3 length: 13 amino acids. The CDR3 region is CASSSTGDVGYTF. Here the CDR3 DNA reads TGCGCCAGCAGTTCGACAGGGGATGTTGGCTACACCTTC.

The V call is TRBV14, the J call TRBJ1-6; possible D gene TRBD1, 5 bases. This CDR3 has 15 residues. Germline CDR1 reads SGHDN; CDR2 reads FVKESK. Between the trimmed V and J ends, which lost 4 bases and 5 bases, there was a span of 12 bases. The CDR3 is CASSPHGGNNSPLHF. The CDR3 bases are TGTGCCAGCAGCCCTCATGGGGGGAATAATTCACCCCTCCACTTT.

The J gene is TRBJ1-1, the V gene TRBV27, with D maybe TRBD1 (5 bases). The CDR3 runs 15 residues. The ends were cut back, 3 bases at V and 4 bases at J, with 15 bases in the middle. Germline values: CDR1 MNHEY, CDR2 SMNVEV (reference sequence). The CDR3 nucleotides are TGTGCCAGCAGTTTTTCGGGGCGGGTGGGCACTGAAGCTTTCTTT. Its protein product is CASSFSGRVGTEAFF.

The chain uses TRBV6-5 and TRBJ1-1; D gene unclear. The germline gives CDR1 MNHEY, CDR2 SVGAGI. V gave up 0 bases and J gave up 11 bases, with 7 bases separating them. The CDR3 length is 11 residues. This chain's CDR3 is CASSYSGRAFF. The CDR3 nucleotides are TGTGCCAGCAGTTACTCAGGCCGGGCTTTCTTT.

CDR3 region: CASSQDRAGPSSYNSPLHF. CDR3 nucleotide sequence: TGTGCCAGCAGCCAAGATAGGGCCGGCCCTAGCTCCTATAATTCACCCCTCCACTTT. The V call is TRBV4-2, the J call TRBJ1-6; no clear D. The CDR3 is 19 amino acids. CDR1 is LGHNA, CDR2 YNFKEQ, per germline. Trimming took off 0 bases at V and 0 bases at J, with 15 bases between the two ends.

The chain has TRBV2 and TRBJ1-6; D remains unclear. The V end lost 3 bases, the J end lost 7 bases, and 13 bases lay between the germline ends. CDR3 length: 15 residues. Germline values: CDR1 SNHLY, CDR2 FYNNEI. The DNA for the CDR3 is TGTGCCAGCAGTGATGGGGTCGTGAGGAATTCACCCCTCCACTTT. Translating it yields CASSDGVVRNSPLHF. Combining the CDR3 with reference TRBV2 and TRBJ1-6 gives the whole variable domain EPEVTQTPSHQVTQMGQEVILRCVPISNHLYFYWYRQILGQKVEFLVSFYNNEISEKSEIFDDQFSVERPDGSNFTLKIRSTKLEDSAMYFCASSDGVVRNSPLHFGNGTRLTVT.

The chain combines TRBV19 with TRBJ1-5, with D uncertain. Trimming left V 1 base short and J 0 bases short, with 10 bases between. The CDR3 consists of 16 residues. Germline CDR1 and CDR2: LNHDA and SQIVND (reference sequence). DNA for the CDR3: TGTGCCAGTAGTATAGTTGGTACAACTAGCAATCAGCCCCAGCATTTT. This sequence encodes CASSIVGTTSNQPQHF.

The rearrangement links TRBV7-9 to TRBJ1-2; D is undetermined. Germline V gene data show CDR1 as SEHNR and CDR2 as FQNEAQ (reference sequence). Deletions cut 2 bases from V and 4 bases from J, with 5 bases between. This CDR3 comprises 12 residues. The CDR3 protein is CASSLPSYGYTF. The DNA of the CDR3 is TGTGCCAGCAGCTTACCCTCCTATGGCTACACCTTC.

The chain recombines TRBV5-5 with TRBJ1-5; 7 bases are a match to TRBD1. The CDR3 extends over 15 amino acids. CDR1 is SGHKS, CDR2 YYEKEE, per germline (reference sequence). V trimming: 3 bases; J trimming: 1 base; junction bases outside the gene matches: 4. DNA for the CDR3: TGTGCCAGCAGCTCAGACAGGGACAGCAATCAGCCCCAGCATTTT. It translates to CASSSDRDSNQPQHF.